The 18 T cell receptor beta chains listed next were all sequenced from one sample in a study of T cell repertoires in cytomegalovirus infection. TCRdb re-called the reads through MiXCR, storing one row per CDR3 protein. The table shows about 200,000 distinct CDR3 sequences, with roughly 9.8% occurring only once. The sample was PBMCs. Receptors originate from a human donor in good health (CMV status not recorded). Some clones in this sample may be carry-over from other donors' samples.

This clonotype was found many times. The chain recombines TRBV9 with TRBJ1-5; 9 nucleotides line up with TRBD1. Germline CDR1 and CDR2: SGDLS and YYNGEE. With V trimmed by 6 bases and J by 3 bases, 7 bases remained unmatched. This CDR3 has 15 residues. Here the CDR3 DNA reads TGTGCCAGCACAAGAGGGACAGGGATCAATCAGCCCCAGCATTTT. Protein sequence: CASTRGTGINQPQHF.

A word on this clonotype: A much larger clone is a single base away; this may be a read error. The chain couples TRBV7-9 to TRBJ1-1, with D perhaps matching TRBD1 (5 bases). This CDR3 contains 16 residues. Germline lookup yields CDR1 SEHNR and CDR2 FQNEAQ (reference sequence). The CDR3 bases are TGTGCCAGCAGCTTAGTATTGGGGGGGGAGGACACTGAATCTTTCTTT. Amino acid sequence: CASSLVLGGEDTESFF.

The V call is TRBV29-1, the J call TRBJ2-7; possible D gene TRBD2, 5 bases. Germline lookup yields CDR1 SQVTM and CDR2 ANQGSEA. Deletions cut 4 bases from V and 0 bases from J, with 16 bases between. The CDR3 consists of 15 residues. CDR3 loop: CSVGFIARSSYEQYF. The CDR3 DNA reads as TGCAGCGTTGGGTTTATAGCGCGGAGCTCCTACGAGCAGTACTTC.

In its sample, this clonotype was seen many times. CDR3 in DNA: TGTGCCAGCAGTTTAACCCTCGGACAGTCGGGGGTAGAGACCCAGTACTTC. Protein product: CASSLTLGQSGVETQYF. The V call is TRBV28, the J call TRBJ2-5; the D gene could be TRBD1 or TRBD2 (6 bases each). Trimming removed 2 bases from V and 4 bases from J, with 20 bases in between. There are 17 residues in the CDR3. Germline V CDR1 and CDR2: MDHEN, SYDVKM.

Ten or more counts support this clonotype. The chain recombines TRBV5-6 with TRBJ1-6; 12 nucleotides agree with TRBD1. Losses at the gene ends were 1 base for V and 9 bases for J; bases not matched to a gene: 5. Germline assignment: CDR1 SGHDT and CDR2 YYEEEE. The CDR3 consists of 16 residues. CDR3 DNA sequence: TGTGCCAGCAGCTTGCGGGGACAGGGGGCGCGTTCACCCCTCCACTTT. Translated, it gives CASSLRGQGARSPLHF.

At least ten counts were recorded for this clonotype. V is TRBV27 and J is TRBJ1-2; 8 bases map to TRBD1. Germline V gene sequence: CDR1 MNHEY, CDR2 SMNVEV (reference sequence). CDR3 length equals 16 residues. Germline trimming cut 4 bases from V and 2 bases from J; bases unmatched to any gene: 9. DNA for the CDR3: TGTGCCAGCAGTTCTATCCCGGGACAGGTCAACTATGGCTACACCTTC. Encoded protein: CASSSIPGQVNYGYTF.

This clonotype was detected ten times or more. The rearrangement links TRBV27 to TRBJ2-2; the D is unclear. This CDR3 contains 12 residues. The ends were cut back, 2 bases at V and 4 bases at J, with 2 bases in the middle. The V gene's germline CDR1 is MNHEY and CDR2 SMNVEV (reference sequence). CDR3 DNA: TGTGCCAGCAGTTTAAGCACCGGGGAGCTGTTTTTT. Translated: CASSLSTGELFF.

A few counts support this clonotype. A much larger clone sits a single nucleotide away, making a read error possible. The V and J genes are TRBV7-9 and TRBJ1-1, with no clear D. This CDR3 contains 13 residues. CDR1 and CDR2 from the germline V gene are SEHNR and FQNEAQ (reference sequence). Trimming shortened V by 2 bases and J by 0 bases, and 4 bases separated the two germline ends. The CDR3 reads CASSLQMNTEAFF. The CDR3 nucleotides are TGTGCCAGCAGCTTACAGATGAACACTGAAGCTTTCTTT.

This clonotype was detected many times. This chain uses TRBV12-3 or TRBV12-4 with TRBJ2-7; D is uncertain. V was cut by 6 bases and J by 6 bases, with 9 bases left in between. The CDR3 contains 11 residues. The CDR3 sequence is CASSPSREQYF. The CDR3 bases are TGTGCCAGCAGCCCGTCTCGCGAGCAGTACTTC.

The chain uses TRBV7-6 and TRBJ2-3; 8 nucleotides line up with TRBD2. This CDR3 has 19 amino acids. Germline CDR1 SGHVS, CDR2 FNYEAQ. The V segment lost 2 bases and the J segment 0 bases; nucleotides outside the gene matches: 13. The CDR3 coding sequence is TGTGCCAGCAGCTTAAGTGGCGGGGGGATCCGAACTAGCACAGATACGCAGTATTTT. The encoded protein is CASSLSGGGIRTSTDTQYF.

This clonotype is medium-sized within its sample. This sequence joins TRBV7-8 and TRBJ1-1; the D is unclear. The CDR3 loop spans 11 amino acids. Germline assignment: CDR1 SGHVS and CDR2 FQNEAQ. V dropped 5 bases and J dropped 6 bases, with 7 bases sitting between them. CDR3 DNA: TGTGCCAGCAGCCCCGTCGCTGAAGCTTTCTTT. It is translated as CASSPVAEAFF.

CDR3 nucleotides: TGTGCCAGCTCACCACTAGCGGGAGGCCATCCTAGTGAGCAGTTCTTC. Translating it yields CASSPLAGGHPSEQFF. The V gene is TRBV18, the J gene TRBJ2-1; TRBD2 agrees at 10 bases. CDR3 length: 16 amino acids. J lost 9 bases, V lost 1 base, and 9 bases had no gene match. CDR1 and CDR2 from the germline V gene are KGHSH and LQKENI.

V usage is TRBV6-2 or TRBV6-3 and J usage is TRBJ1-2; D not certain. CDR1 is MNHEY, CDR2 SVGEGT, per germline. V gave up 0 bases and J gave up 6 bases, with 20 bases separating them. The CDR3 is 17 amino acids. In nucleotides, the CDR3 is TGTGCCAGCAGTTACTCTTTCCACCGCACTTGGTACCATGGCTACACCTTC. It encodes CASSYSFHRTWYHGYTF.

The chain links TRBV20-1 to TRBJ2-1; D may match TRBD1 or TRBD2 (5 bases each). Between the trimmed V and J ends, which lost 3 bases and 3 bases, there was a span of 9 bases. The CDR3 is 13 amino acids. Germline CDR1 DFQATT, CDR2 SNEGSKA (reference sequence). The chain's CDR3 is CSASGTDYNEQFF. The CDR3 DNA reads TGCAGTGCTAGCGGGACCGACTACAATGAGCAGTTCTTC.

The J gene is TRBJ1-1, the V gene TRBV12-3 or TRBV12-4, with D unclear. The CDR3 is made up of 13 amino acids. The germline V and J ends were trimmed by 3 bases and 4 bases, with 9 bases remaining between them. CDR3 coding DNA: TGTGCCAGCAGTTTCGGAAGTATCACTGAAGCTTTCTTT. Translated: CASSFGSITEAFF.

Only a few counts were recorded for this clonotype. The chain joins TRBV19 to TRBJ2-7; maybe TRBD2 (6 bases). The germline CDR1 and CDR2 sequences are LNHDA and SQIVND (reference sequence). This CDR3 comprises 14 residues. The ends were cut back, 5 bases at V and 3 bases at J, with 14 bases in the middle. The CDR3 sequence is CASSAGTHHYEQYF. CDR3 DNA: TGTGCCAGTAGTGCGGGAACCCACCACTACGAGCAGTACTTC. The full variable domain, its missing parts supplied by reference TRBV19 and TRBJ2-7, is DGGITQSPKYLFRKEGQNVTLSCEQNLNHDAMYWYRQDPGQGLRLIYYSQIVNDFQKGDIAEGYSVSREKKESFPLTVTSAQKNPTAFYLCASSAGTHHYEQYFGPGTRLTVT.

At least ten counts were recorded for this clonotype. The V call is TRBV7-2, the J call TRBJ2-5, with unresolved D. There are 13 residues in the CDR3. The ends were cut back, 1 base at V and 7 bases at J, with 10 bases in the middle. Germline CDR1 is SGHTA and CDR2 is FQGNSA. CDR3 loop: CASSLEREGTQYF. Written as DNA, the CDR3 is TGTGCCAGCAGCTTAGAAAGGGAAGGGACCCAGTACTTC.

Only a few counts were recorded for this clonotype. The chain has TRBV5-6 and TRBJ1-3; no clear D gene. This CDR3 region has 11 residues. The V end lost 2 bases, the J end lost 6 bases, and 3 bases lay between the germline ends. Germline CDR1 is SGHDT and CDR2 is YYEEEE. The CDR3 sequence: CASSFLNTIYF. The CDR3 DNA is TGTGCCAGCAGCTTTTTAAACACCATATATTTT.